This TCR beta chain was documented in a study of prognosis after radiotherapy for stage I lung cancer. At the level of the study: Among the enrolled patients, 12 to 15 had newly diagnosed primary stage I lung tumors, while five had oligometastatic NSCLC following surgical resection of the primary tumor.

CDR3 length: 16 residues. The V gene end was trimmed by 3 bases and the J gene end by 2 bases; junction bases not matched to a gene: 4. The patient cohort was node-negative on CT and PET/CT, with no prior chemotherapy, radiotherapy or other malignancies. Template was genomic DNA; TCR beta CDR3 amplified in two multiplex PCR rounds. Amplification in first-round PCR relied on primers specific to each TRBV and TRBJ gene. TCRdb processed the multiplex PCR reads anew with MiXCR; each CDR3 protein has one entry. Counted here are approximately 23,000 distinct CDR3 sequences, around 42% occurring once; the ten biggest clones make up around 50%.

The source material was PBMCs, sampled before or after stereotactic body radiation therapy (not recorded which). The V gene is TRBV12-3 or TRBV12-4, the J gene TRBJ2-1; 10 nucleotides line up with TRBD2. The sequence came from a donor aged 50 or older with non-small cell lung cancer. In DNA, the CDR3 is TGTGCCAGCAGTTTGGGGCTAGCGGGAGCCTACAATGAGCAGTTCTTC. It translates to CASSLGLAGAYNEQFF.